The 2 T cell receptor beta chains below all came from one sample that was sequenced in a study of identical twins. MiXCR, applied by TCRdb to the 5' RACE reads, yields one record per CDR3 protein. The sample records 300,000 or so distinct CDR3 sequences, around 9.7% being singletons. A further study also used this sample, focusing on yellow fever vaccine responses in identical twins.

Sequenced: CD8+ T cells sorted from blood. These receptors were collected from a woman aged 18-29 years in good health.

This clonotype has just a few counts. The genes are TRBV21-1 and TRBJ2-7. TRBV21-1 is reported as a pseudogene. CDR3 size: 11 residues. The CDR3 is CASVANHEQYF. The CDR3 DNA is TGTGCCAGCGTCGCCAACCACGAGCAGTACTTC.

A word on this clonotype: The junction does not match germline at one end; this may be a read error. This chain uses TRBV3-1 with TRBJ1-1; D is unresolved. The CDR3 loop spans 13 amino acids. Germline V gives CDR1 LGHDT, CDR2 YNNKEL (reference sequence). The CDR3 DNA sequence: TGTGCCAGCAGCCCGAGGGAAAACACTGAAGCTTCCTTT. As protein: CASSPRENTEASF. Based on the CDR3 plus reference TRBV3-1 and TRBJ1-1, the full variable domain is DTAVSQTPKYLVTQMGNDKSIKCEQNLGHDTMYWYKQDSKKFLKIMFSYNNKELIINETVPNRFSPKSPDKAHLNLHINSLELGDSAVYFCASSPRENTEASFGQGTRLTVV.